The 16 T cell receptor beta chains in this list originate from one sample, sequenced in a study of cytomegalovirus exposure and HLA in healthy donors. Researchers ran the PCR with 60 Vbeta and 13 Jbeta primers. Sequencing was performed with immunoSEQ multiplex PCR; in TCRdb, only in-frame clones are kept and a portion is missing. The data show 150,000 to 200,000 clones, 77% seen once. The source material was PBMCs. The receptors stem from a woman aged 30 to 39 in good health and CMV-seronegative.

V usage is TRBV15 and J usage is TRBJ2-7; 10 bases line up with TRBD2. The V gene end was trimmed by 5 bases and the J gene end by 2 bases; junction bases not matched to a gene: 3. The germline CDR1 and CDR2 sequences are LNHNV and YYDKDF (reference sequence). CDR3 length: 14 amino acids. CDR3 region: CATSSTSGPYEQYF. The CDR3 nucleotides read TGTGCCACCAGCTCGACTAGCGGGCCCTACGAGCAGTACTTC.

This clone is a singleton in its sample. This rearrangement joins TRBV9 to TRBJ2-7; TRBD1 is a possible D gene (8 bases). The germline CDR1 and CDR2 sequences are SGDLS and YYNGEE. The CDR3 extends over 17 amino acids. V lost 7 bases to trimming and J lost 2 bases, with 25 bases between them. This chain's CDR3 is CASGTGGGDRKTYEQYF. DNA for the CDR3: TGTGCCAGCGGCACCGGAGGGGGGGACAGGAAAACCTACGAGCAGTACTTC.

V usage is TRBV4-1 and J usage is TRBJ1-1; 9 positions match TRBD1. The CDR3 length is 15 residues. Germline-derived CDR1 and CDR2 are MGHRA and YSYEKL. Trimming at V came to 3 bases and at J to 4 bases, leaving 6 bases not matched to a gene. CDR3 nucleotides: TGCGCCAGCAGCCAGGAGGACAGGGGAGTCACTGAAGCTTTCTTT. Its protein is CASSQEDRGVTEAFF.

This clone occurred once. This sequence joins TRBV7-6 and TRBJ2-1; the D gene is possibly TRBD1 (6 bases). Germline CDR1 SGHVS, CDR2 FNYEAQ. The V gene lost 1 base and the J gene lost 9 bases, with 10 bases spanning the gap. CDR3 length equals 13 residues. CDR3 region: CASSLGGTTEQFF. The CDR3 DNA is TGTGCCAGCAGCTTAGGAGGGACAACTGAGCAGTTCTTC.

This clone was seen only a few times. The CDR3 loop reads CASSSLAGSSYEQYF. The CDR3 DNA sequence: TGTGCCAGCAGCTCCCTAGCGGGGAGCTCCTACGAGCAGTACTTC. This rearrangement joins TRBV7-2 to TRBJ2-7, with TRBD2 matching over 9 bases. Looked up from germline, CDR1 is SGHTA and CDR2 is FQGNSA. This CDR3 has 15 residues. The J segment lost 0 bases and the V segment lost 4 bases, leaving 4 bases of the junction unmatched.

The rearrangement uses TRBV6-5 and TRBJ1-1; D gene ambiguous. CDR1 is MNHEY, CDR2 SVGAGI, per germline. CDR3 length: 13 amino acids. The germline V and J ends were trimmed by 0 bases and 4 bases, with 6 bases remaining between them. CDR3 protein: CASSYSGGTEAFF. The CDR3 DNA is TGTGCCAGCAGTTACTCGGGAGGCACTGAAGCTTTCTTT.

The V and J genes are TRBV10-1 and TRBJ2-2; 8 positions agree with TRBD1. Germline V lookup: CDR1 WNHNN, CDR2 SYGVQD (reference sequence). With 4 bases clipped from V and 5 bases from J, the junction kept 6 bases outside the gene matches. CDR3 length: 15 amino acids. For the CDR3, the DNA is TGCGCCAGCAGTGGGCGGACAGGGAAAACCGGGGAGCTGTTTTTT. Amino acid sequence: CASSGRTGKTGELFF.

V is TRBV5-6 and J is TRBJ2-5; D is possibly TRBD2 (6 bases). CDR1 is SGHDT, CDR2 YYEEEE, per germline. The CDR3 loop spans 13 amino acids. V dropped 2 bases and J dropped 5 bases, with 10 bases sitting between them. As DNA, the CDR3 is TGTGCCAGCAGCTTAGGGACTTGGGAGACCCAGTACTTC. It yields the protein CASSLGTWETQYF.

J is TRBJ1-2 and V is TRBV19; a weak D match, TRBD1 (6 bases). V was cut by 6 bases and J by 0 bases, with 14 bases left in between. The CDR3 covers 15 residues. Germline V gives CDR1 LNHDA, CDR2 SQIVND (reference sequence). CDR3 protein: CASRADRSTNYGYTF. The CDR3 DNA reads as TGTGCCAGTAGGGCGGACAGATCCACTAACTATGGCTACACCTTC.

This chain joins TRBV19 and TRBJ2-7, with D possibly being TRBD1 (6 bases). The germline V gene has CDR1 LNHDA and CDR2 SQIVND (reference sequence). Trimming left V 4 bases short and J 4 bases short, with 11 bases between. The CDR3 has 13 amino acids. The CDR3 reads CASSTGQLYEQYF. For the CDR3, the DNA is TGTGCCAGTAGTACCGGACAGCTTTACGAGCAGTACTTC.

The chain couples TRBV7-9 to TRBJ2-1; no clear D gene. The CDR3 is 14 residues long. V was cut by 5 bases and J by 3 bases, with 11 bases left in between. CDR1 is SEHNR and CDR2 is FQNEAQ in the germline V gene (reference sequence). The CDR3 reads CASSQEFLYNEQFF. CDR3 coding DNA: TGTGCCAGCAGCCAGGAATTCCTCTACAATGAGCAGTTCTTC.

V gene TRBV4-3 combines with J gene TRBJ2-7; TRBD2 is a possible D gene (7 bases). Germline V gene sequence: CDR1 LGHNA, CDR2 YSLEER. Trimming took off 4 bases at V and 7 bases at J, with 20 bases between the two ends. There are 15 residues in the CDR3. Written as DNA, the CDR3 is TGCGCCAGCAGCCCGGGGGCGGGAGCCCCTCAGGAGCAGTACTTC. Translating gives CASSPGAGAPQEQYF.

V is TRBV29-1 and J is TRBJ1-4; TRBD1 agrees at 8 bases. This CDR3 has 15 residues. V trimming: 6 bases; J trimming: 4 bases; junction bases outside the gene matches: 10. Germline CDR1 reads SQVTM; CDR2 reads ANQGSEA. This CDR3 is CSVGETGADNEKLFF. As DNA, the CDR3 is TGCAGCGTCGGTGAGACAGGGGCGGATAATGAAAAACTGTTTTTT.

A single count supports this clone. V usage is TRBV19 and J usage is TRBJ1-5; weak D call: TRBD1 (5 bases). The CDR3 sequence is 13 residues long. With 10 bases removed from V and 4 bases from J, the gap between germline ends came to 14 bases. Germline CDR1 is LNHDA and CDR2 is SQIVND (reference sequence). DNA for the CDR3: TGTGCCACCCGCCTGGGGGGGAATCAGCCCCAGCATTTT. This translates into CATRLGGNQPQHF. Variable domain in full (rest from reference TRBV19 and TRBJ1-5): DGGITQSPKYLFRKEGQNVTLSCEQNLNHDAMYWYRQDPGQGLRLIYYSQIVNDFQKGDIAEGYSVSREKKESFPLTVTSAQKNPTAFYLCATRLGGNQPQHFGDGTRLSIL.

This chain uses TRBV10-1 with TRBJ2-3; tentative D call: TRBD2 (6 bases). Germline lookup yields CDR1 WNHNN and CDR2 SYGVQD (reference sequence). Trimming took off 2 bases at V and 6 bases at J, with 21 bases between the two ends. The CDR3 consists of 17 residues. CDR3 loop: CASSEKKRDSPGDTQYF. For the CDR3, the DNA is TGCGCCAGCAGTGAGAAGAAAAGGGACTCCCCGGGGGATACGCAGTATTTT.

This clone was picked up one time. The V and J genes are TRBV18 and TRBJ2-7; 9 bases are a match to TRBD2. The CDR3 runs to 14 residues. J lost 2 bases, V lost 2 bases, and 1 base had no gene match. From germline, CDR1 is KGHSH and CDR2 LQKENI. The CDR3 DNA follows: TGTGCCAGCTCACCAGGACTAGCGCCCTACGAGCAGTACTTC. Translated, it gives CASSPGLAPYEQYF.